One sample yielded the 20 T cell receptor beta chains listed below, sequenced in a study of OX40 agonist ivuxolimab in advanced cancers. TCRdb keeps only in-frame clones here, not all; method: immunoSEQ multiplex PCR. The sample shows about 82,000 clones, 88% of them seen only once. The sample in question was CD4+ or CD8+ T cells sorted from blood, obtained in a trial of the OX40 agonist ivuxolimab. These receptors all come from an adult with an advanced solid tumor such as melanoma, head and neck, liver or kidney cancer.

The rearrangement joins TRBV7-2 to TRBJ1-1; D is unresolved. The CDR3 spans 12 residues. With 2 bases removed from V and 9 bases from J, the gap between germline ends came to 10 bases. Germline V gives CDR1 SGHTA, CDR2 FQGNSA. For the CDR3, the DNA is TGTGCCAGCAGCTTAAGTCGCACCCAAGCTTTCTTT. This gives the protein CASSLSRTQAFF.

The V call is TRBV28, the J call TRBJ2-3, with 10 bases lining up with TRBD2. Looked up from germline, CDR1 is MDHEN and CDR2 is SYDVKM. Trimming at V came to 6 bases and at J to 1 base, leaving 1 base not matched to a gene. This CDR3 is 14 amino acids long. The CDR3 DNA follows: TGTGCCAGCAGCACTAGCGGGGGCACAGATACGCAGTATTTT. This translates into CASSTSGGTDTQYF. Complete variable domain (other parts from reference TRBV28 and TRBJ2-3): DVKVTQSSRYLVKRTGEKVFLECVQDMDHENMFWYRQDPGLGLRLIYFSYDVKMKEKGDIPEGYSVSREKKERFSLILESASTNQTSMYLCASSTSGGTDTQYFGPGTRLTVL.

The rearrangement uses TRBV28 and TRBJ2-7; the D gene could be TRBD1 or TRBD2 (7 bases each). CDR1 is MDHEN and CDR2 is SYDVKM in the germline V gene. V shed 8 bases and J shed 2 bases, with 13 bases lying between them. The CDR3 spans 13 residues. CDR3 coding DNA: TGTGCCAGCTCCAGGGGGGGTCCCTACGAGCAGTACTTC. Translating gives CASSRGGPYEQYF.

The chain is built from TRBV9 and TRBJ2-7, with TRBD1 matching 9 bases. CDR3 length equals 15 residues. Germline V CDR1 and CDR2: SGDLS, YYNGEE. V trimming: 1 base; J trimming: 5 bases; junction bases outside the gene matches: 7. CDR3 amino acids: CASSVLGTGYHEQYF. For the CDR3, the DNA is TGTGCCAGCAGCGTATTGGGGACAGGGTACCACGAGCAGTACTTC.

This clone was observed a few times. The chain recombines TRBV5-1 with TRBJ2-3; 10 bases match TRBD2. Germline trimming cut 4 bases from V and 3 bases from J; bases unmatched to any gene: 5. Germline CDR1 and CDR2: SGHRS and YFSETQ. The CDR3 is 15 residues long. The CDR3 here is CASSLASGSTDTQYF. For the CDR3, the DNA is TGCGCCAGCAGCCTCGCTAGCGGGAGTACAGATACGCAGTATTTT.

This chain joins TRBV18 and TRBJ2-7; the D is unclear. The germline V gene encodes CDR1 KGHSH and CDR2 LQKENI. Trimming shortened V by 1 base and J by 2 bases, and 3 bases separated the two germline ends. This CDR3 has 12 amino acids. The CDR3 DNA sequence: TGTGCCAGCTCACCACAGACCTACGAGCAGTACTTC. Protein sequence: CASSPQTYEQYF.

This clone showed up just once. CDR3 in DNA: TGCGCCAGCAGCTTGCTGGCAGGGGGCTCTGGAAACACCATATATTTT. This codes for CASSLLAGGSGNTIYF. This chain links TRBV5-1 with TRBJ1-3; 7 bases line up with TRBD1. Germline-derived CDR1 and CDR2 are SGHRS and YFSETQ. The CDR3 consists of 16 residues. V shed 1 base, J shed 0 bases, and the junction held 4 bases outside the gene matches.

The chain couples TRBV5-1 to TRBJ1-5, with 7 bases fitting TRBD1. The junction had 7 bases not matched to a gene; V was cut back by 0 bases and J by 4 bases. The CDR3 is 16 amino acids. Germline lookup yields CDR1 SGHRS and CDR2 YFSETQ. In DNA form, the CDR3 reads TGCGCCAGCAGCTTGGAAGGGGGCGCGGGTAATCAGCCCCAGCATTTT. This translates into CASSLEGGAGNQPQHF.

V gene TRBV27 combines with J gene TRBJ2-7; D possibly corresponds to TRBD2 (5 bases). This CDR3 spans 13 amino acids. Germline CDR1 reads MNHEY; CDR2 reads SMNVEV (reference sequence). With 5 bases removed from V and 3 bases from J, the gap between germline ends came to 11 bases. The CDR3 nucleotides are TGTGCCAGCAGTCCCGGACTCAGCTACGAGCAGTACTTC. It codes for CASSPGLSYEQYF.

The chain couples TRBV7-2 to TRBJ1-4; D is uncertain. Germline CDR1 is SGHTA and CDR2 is FQGNSA. This CDR3 is 15 amino acids long. The V end was cut by 1 base, the J end by 7 bases, with 13 bases between. CDR3 amino acids: CASSLGSASSEKLFF. For the CDR3, the DNA is TGTGCCAGCAGCTTAGGATCGGCCTCCTCTGAAAAACTGTTTTTT.

This clone has a handful of counts. This chain joins TRBV9 and TRBJ2-2, with TRBD2 as a possible D gene (6 bases). Per the germline V gene, CDR1 is SGDLS and CDR2 is YYNGEE. This CDR3 comprises 18 residues. V lost 3 bases, J lost 0 bases, and 18 bases lay in between. Here the CDR3 reads CASSANPGGETNTGELFF. The CDR3, as DNA: TGTGCCAGCAGCGCGAACCCGGGCGGGGAAACGAACACCGGGGAGCTGTTTTTT.

The rearrangement joins TRBV30 to TRBJ1-3; a possible D gene is TRBD1 (6 bases). V lost 2 bases and J lost 3, with 14 bases in between. The CDR3 extends over 15 amino acids. Germline CDR1 is GTSNPN and CDR2 is SVGIG (reference sequence). CDR3 in amino acids: CAWSWAGEVGNTIYF. Here the CDR3 DNA reads TGTGCCTGGAGTTGGGCAGGGGAGGTTGGAAACACCATATATTTT.

The rearrangement uses TRBV10-2 and TRBJ2-4; no definite D call. CDR1 and CDR2 (germline): WSHSY, SAAADI. The CDR3 runs 12 residues. V shed 3 bases and J shed 9 bases, with 9 bases lying between them. CDR3 nucleotide sequence: TGCGCCAGCAGTGATTCGGCAGTCATTCAGTACTTC. This encodes CASSDSAVIQYF.

The V call is TRBV27, the J call TRBJ2-1; possible D gene TRBD1, 6 bases. V was trimmed by 4 bases and J by 6 bases, leaving 13 bases between them. CDR3 length: 14 residues. The germline V gene has CDR1 MNHEY and CDR2 SMNVEV (reference sequence). This CDR3 is CASSSGQSFNEQFF. CDR3 DNA: TGTGCCAGCAGTTCGGGACAAAGTTTCAATGAGCAGTTCTTC.

The chain carries TRBV5-1 and TRBJ2-7; D is perhaps TRBD1 (5 bases). In germline, CDR1 is SGHRS, CDR2 YFSETQ. Trimming took 0 bases from V and 3 from J, leaving 10 bases between them. This CDR3 has 14 amino acids. The CDR3 region has the DNA TGCGCCAGCAGCTTGGCCTTGGACAACTACGAGCAGTACTTC. Its protein is CASSLALDNYEQYF.

V gene TRBV4-1 combines with J gene TRBJ2-1, with 8 bases that match TRBD2. Trimming at V came to 8 bases and at J to 6 bases, leaving 18 bases not matched to a gene. Germline loops: CDR1 MGHRA, CDR2 YSYEKL. The CDR3 is 17 residues long. In nucleotides, the CDR3 is TGCGCCAGCCGGGGGGGGTTAAAGACAGGCCAAACCAATGAGCAGTTCTTC. This gives the protein CASRGGLKTGQTNEQFF.

This clone has more than one count but fewer than ten. The CDR3, as DNA: TGTGCCAGCAGCCAAGATTGGAGAACTGGAAACACCATATATTTT. This codes for CASSQDWRTGNTIYF. The rearrangement joins TRBV4-2 to TRBJ1-3; D is undetermined. This CDR3 contains 15 residues. V was trimmed by 0 bases and J by 2 bases, leaving 8 bases between them. Germline CDR1 is LGHNA and CDR2 is YNFKEQ.

This chain uses TRBV7-2 with TRBJ2-7; D not certain. Per the germline V gene, CDR1 is SGHTA and CDR2 is FQGNSA. Trimming cost V 1 base and J 6 bases, with 16 bases left between them. The CDR3 consists of 15 residues. In DNA, the CDR3 is TGTGCCAGCAGCTTAGAGGCAGGCCGCTCTTCCGAGCAGTACTTC. It encodes CASSLEAGRSSEQYF.

In this sample, this clone turned up a few times. CDR3 protein: CAAAGQETFYGYTF. CDR3 DNA sequence: TGTGCCGCGGCCGGACAGGAGACATTCTATGGCTACACCTTC. V usage is TRBV10-3 and J usage is TRBJ1-2, with 7 bases aligning to TRBD1. This CDR3 is 14 amino acids long. J was trimmed by 4 bases and V by 11 bases; bases with no gene match: 13. Germline V gene data show CDR1 as ENHRY and CDR2 as SYGVKD.

The chain joins TRBV6-6 to TRBJ1-2; perhaps TRBD1 as D (6 bases). The CDR3 consists of 15 residues. V was pared by 1 base and J by 10 bases, with 19 bases between. Germline loops: CDR1 MNHNY, CDR2 SVGAGI (reference sequence). CDR3 sequence: CASSYFREGGLIYTF. The CDR3 region has the DNA TGTGCCAGCAGTTACTTCCGGGAAGGGGGGTTAATCTACACCTTC.